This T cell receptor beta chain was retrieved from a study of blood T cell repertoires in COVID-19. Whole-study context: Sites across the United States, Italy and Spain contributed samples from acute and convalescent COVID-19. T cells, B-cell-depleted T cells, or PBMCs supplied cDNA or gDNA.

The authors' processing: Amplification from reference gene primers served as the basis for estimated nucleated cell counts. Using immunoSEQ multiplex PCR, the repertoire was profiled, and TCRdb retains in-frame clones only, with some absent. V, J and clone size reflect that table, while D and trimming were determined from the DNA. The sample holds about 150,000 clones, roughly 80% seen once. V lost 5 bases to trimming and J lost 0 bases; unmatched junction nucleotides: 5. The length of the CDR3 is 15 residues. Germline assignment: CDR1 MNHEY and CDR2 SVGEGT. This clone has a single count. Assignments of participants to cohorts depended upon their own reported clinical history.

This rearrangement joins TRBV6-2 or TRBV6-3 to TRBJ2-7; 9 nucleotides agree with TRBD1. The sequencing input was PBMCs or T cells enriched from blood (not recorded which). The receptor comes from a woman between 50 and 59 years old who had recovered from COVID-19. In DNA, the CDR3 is TGTGCCAGCAGTCCCGGGACAGGGAGCTCCTACGAGCAGTACTTC. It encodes CASSPGTGSSYEQYF.